This TCR beta chain was captured in a study of blood T cell repertoires in COVID-19. About the study: Material from acute and convalescent COVID-19 was sourced from the United States, Italy and Spain. From T cells, B-cell-depleted T cells, or PBMCs came the material, which was cDNA or gDNA.

Germline CDR1 is SGHRS and CDR2 is YFSETQ. This CDR3 contains 16 residues. With V trimmed by 4 bases and J by 0 bases, 8 bases remained unmatched. This clone was detected only once. In the original workflow: Reference gene primer amplification in the assay estimated nucleated cell counts. The assay was immunoSEQ multiplex PCR, and TCRdb's table has in-frame clones only and misses some. V and J calls and clone size are those listed in that table; D and trimming were worked out from the DNA. Seen here are around 270,000 clones, less than 90% observed once, and the top ten hold roughly 2%. Sequencing input: peripheral blood. The gene calls are TRBV5-1 and TRBJ1-2; TRBD1 aligns across 8 bases. The TCR sequence derives from a man aged 25-40 years with active or convalescent COVID-19. CDR3 amino acids: CASSRQGQASNYGYTF. CDR3 DNA: TGCGCCAGCAGCCGCCAGGGACAGGCATCTAACTATGGCTACACCTTC.